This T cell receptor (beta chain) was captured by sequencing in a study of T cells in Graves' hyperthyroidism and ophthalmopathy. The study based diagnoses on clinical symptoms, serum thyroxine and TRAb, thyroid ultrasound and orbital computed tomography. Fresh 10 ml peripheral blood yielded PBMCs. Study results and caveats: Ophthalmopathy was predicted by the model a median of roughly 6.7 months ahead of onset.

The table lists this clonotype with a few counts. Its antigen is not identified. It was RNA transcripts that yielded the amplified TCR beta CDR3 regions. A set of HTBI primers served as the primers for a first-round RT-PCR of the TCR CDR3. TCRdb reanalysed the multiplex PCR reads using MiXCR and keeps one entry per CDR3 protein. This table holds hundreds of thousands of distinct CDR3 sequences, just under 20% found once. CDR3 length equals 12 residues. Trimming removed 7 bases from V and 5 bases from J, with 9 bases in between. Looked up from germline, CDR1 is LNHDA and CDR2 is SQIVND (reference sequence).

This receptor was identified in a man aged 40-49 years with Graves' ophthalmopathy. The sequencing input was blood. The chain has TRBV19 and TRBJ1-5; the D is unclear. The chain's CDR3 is CASTKGYQPQHF. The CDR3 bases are TGTGCCAGTACCAAAGGTTATCAGCCCCAGCATTTT.